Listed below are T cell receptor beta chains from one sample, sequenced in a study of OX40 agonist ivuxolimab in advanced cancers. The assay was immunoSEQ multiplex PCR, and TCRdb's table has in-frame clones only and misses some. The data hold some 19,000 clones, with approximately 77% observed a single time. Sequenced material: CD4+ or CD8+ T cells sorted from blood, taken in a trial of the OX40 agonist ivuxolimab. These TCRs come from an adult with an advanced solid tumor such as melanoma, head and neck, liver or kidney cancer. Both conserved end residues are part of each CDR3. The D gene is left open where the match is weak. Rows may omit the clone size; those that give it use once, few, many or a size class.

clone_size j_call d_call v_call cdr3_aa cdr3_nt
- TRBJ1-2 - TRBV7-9 CASSLGTESYYGYTF TGTGCCAGCAGCTTAGGGACGGAGTCTTACTATGGCTACACCTTC
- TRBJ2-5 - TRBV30 CAWSVRSGGVETQYF TGTGCCTGGAGTGTCCGAAGCGGAGGGGTAGAGACCCAGTACTTC
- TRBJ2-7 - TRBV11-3 CASSLGSASSYEQYF TGTGCCAGCAGCTTAGGTTCAGCGAGCTCCTACGAGCAGTACTTC
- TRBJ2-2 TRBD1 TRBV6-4 CASSLQGTTGELFF TGTGCCAGCAGCCTACAGGGGACCACCGGGGAGCTGTTTTTT
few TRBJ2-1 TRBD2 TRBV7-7 CASSPGTSEDEQFF TGTGCCAGCAGCCCAGGGACTAGCGAAGATGAGCAGTTCTTC
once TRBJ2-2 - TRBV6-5 CASSSQGGNTGELFF TGTGCCAGCAGTTCTCAAGGGGGGAACACCGGGGAGCTGTTTTTT
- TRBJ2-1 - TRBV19 CASSIVGPSSYNEQFF TGTGCCAGTAGTATAGTGGGGCCTAGCTCCTACAATGAGCAGTTCTTC
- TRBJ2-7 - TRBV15 CATSSPRSSYEQYF TGTGCCACCAGCAGCCCCCGGAGCTCCTACGAGCAGTACTTC
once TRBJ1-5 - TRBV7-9 CASSLGPGKNQPQHF TGTGCCAGCAGCTTAGGTCCAGGGAAGAATCAGCCCCAGCATTTT
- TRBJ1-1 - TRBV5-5 CASSSGGEAFF TGTGCCAGCAGCTCGGGCGGTGAAGCTTTCTTT
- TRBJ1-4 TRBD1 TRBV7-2 CASSSRGGISSNEKLFF TGTGCCAGCAGCTCCAGGGGGGGAATTTCTTCTAATGAAAAACTGTTTTTT
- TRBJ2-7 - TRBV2 CASSVSQGEQYF TGTGCCAGCAGTGTAAGTCAGGGCGAGCAGTACTTC
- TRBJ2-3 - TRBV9 CASSVAGKWADTQYF TGTGCCAGCAGCGTAGCGGGAAAGTGGGCAGATACGCAGTATTTT
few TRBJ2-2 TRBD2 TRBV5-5 CASSLGLAGFAGELFF TGTGCCAGCAGCTTAGGCCTAGCGGGATTCGCCGGGGAGCTGTTTTTT
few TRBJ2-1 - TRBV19 CASSGRSSYNEQFF TGTGCCAGTAGCGGACGGAGCTCCTACAATGAGCAGTTCTTC
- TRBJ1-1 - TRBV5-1 CASTSIGGVNTEAFF TGCGCCAGCACCTCGATCGGGGGAGTGAACACTGAAGCTTTCTTT
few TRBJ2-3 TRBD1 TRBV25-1 CASSERTGGRDTQYF TGTGCCAGCAGTGAACGGACAGGGGGCAGAGATACGCAGTATTTT
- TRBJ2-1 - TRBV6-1 CASSEIGVVMHEQFF TGTGCCAGCAGTGAAATTGGGGTAGTTATGCATGAGCAGTTCTTC
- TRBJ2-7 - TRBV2 CASSEWGESAYEQYF TGTGCCAGCAGTGAATGGGGGGAGTCCGCCTACGAGCAGTACTTC
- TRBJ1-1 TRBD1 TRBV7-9 CASSLYSNVDRGNTEAFF TGTGCCAGCAGCTTATATTCCAACGTTGACAGGGGGAACACTGAAGCTTTCTTT
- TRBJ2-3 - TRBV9 CASSDDRDTQYF TGTGCCAGCAGCGACGACAGAGATACGCAGTATTTT
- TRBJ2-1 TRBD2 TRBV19 CASSRGGSNEQFF TGTGCCAGTAGTAGGGGAGGGTCCAATGAGCAGTTCTTC
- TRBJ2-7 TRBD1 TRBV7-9 CASSNRAGQGSYEQYF TGTGCCAGCAGCAACAGAGCAGGACAGGGATCCTACGAGCAGTACTTC
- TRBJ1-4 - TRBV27 CASRTGGNEKLFF TGTGCCAGTCGCACAGGCGGAAACGAAAAACTGTTTTTT